A selection of T cell receptor beta chains follows, all from one sample in a study of T cell repertoires in cytomegalovirus infection. MiXCR, applied by TCRdb to the reads, yields one record per CDR3 protein. The data hold around 210,000 distinct CDR3 sequences, with around 6.4% observed a single time. Sequencing used PBMCs. These receptors came from a human donor in good health (CMV status not recorded). Some clones in this sample may be carry-over from other donors' samples. Each CDR3 is given with its conserved first and last residue. Each record gives: V gene, clone size, J gene, D gene, CDR3 DNA, CDR3 protein. A D gene is named only where the DNA matches it firmly. Some rows have no size entry. The others give once, few or many, or a class for an expanded clone.

v_call: TRBV20-1; clone_size: many; j_call: TRBJ2-4; d_call: -; cdr3_nt: TGCAGTGCTAGAGATCGGGCAGGGACGGCCAAAAACATTCAGTACTTC; cdr3_aa: CSARDRAGTAKNIQYF
v_call: TRBV20-1; clone_size: many; j_call: TRBJ2-1; d_call: TRBD2; cdr3_nt: TGCAGTGCTATAGCGGGTGCGGGCAATGAGCAGTTCTTC; cdr3_aa: CSAIAGAGNEQFF
v_call: TRBV25-1; clone_size: many; j_call: TRBJ2-2; d_call: -; cdr3_nt: TGTGCCAGCAGTGATTTGGCACTCACCGGGGAGCTGTTTTTT; cdr3_aa: CASSDLALTGELFF
v_call: TRBV29-1; clone_size: few; j_call: TRBJ2-4; d_call: -; cdr3_nt: TGCAGCGTTCAGGGGAAGGAGGCCAAAAACATTCAGTACTTC; cdr3_aa: CSVQGKEAKNIQYF
v_call: TRBV28; clone_size: few; j_call: TRBJ1-1; d_call: TRBD1; cdr3_nt: TGTGCCAGCAGTTCTCTCCCGGGACAGGGGGAGACTGAAGCTTTCTTT; cdr3_aa: CASSSLPGQGETEAFF
v_call: TRBV7-2; clone_size: many; j_call: TRBJ2-5; d_call: -; cdr3_nt: TGTGCCAGCAGCCGACGCCGGGACATTGGTAGGGAGACCCAGTACTTC; cdr3_aa: CASSRRRDIGRETQYF
v_call: TRBV29-1; clone_size: many; j_call: TRBJ2-3; d_call: -; cdr3_nt: TGCAGCGTTGATCTTCGGGGTCGAACAGATACGCAGTATTTT; cdr3_aa: CSVDLRGRTDTQYF
v_call: TRBV29-1; clone_size: many; j_call: TRBJ1-2; d_call: TRBD1; cdr3_nt: TGCAGCGTCTTCGGACAGGGGGTCGATGGCTACACCTTC; cdr3_aa: CSVFGQGVDGYTF
v_call: TRBV12-3/TRBV12-4; clone_size: many; j_call: TRBJ1-1; d_call: -; cdr3_nt: TGTGCCAGCAGTTTAAAAGTTATCACTGAAGCTTTCTTT; cdr3_aa: CASSLKVITEAFF
v_call: TRBV6-1; clone_size: many; j_call: TRBJ1-1; d_call: TRBD1; cdr3_nt: TGTGCCAGCAGTGTACAGGGGGCAACAGCTTTCTTT; cdr3_aa: CASSVQGATAFF
v_call: TRBV5-1; clone_size: -; j_call: TRBJ1-2; d_call: -; cdr3_nt: TGCGCCAGCAGCTTGGACGGGGAGGGGACACCACCTAACTATGGCTACACCTTC; cdr3_aa: CASSLDGEGTPPNYGYTF
v_call: TRBV7-2; clone_size: many; j_call: TRBJ2-7; d_call: -; cdr3_nt: TGTGCCAGCAGCTCCTCCCTTTCAGTCTACGAGCAGTACTTC; cdr3_aa: CASSSSLSVYEQYF
v_call: TRBV12-3/TRBV12-4; clone_size: many; j_call: TRBJ1-5; d_call: -; cdr3_nt: TGTGCCAGCACCCCTAGGGGCACCTATCAGCCCCAGCATTTT; cdr3_aa: CASTPRGTYQPQHF
v_call: TRBV7-9; clone_size: many; j_call: TRBJ1-1; d_call: -; cdr3_nt: TGTGCCAGCAGCGAAAGGGCCGACAACACTGAAGCTTTCTTT; cdr3_aa: CASSERADNTEAFF
v_call: TRBV28; clone_size: many; j_call: TRBJ2-3; d_call: TRBD1; cdr3_nt: TGTGCCAGCAGTTCTCTCGGGACAGGGTTTCCAGATACGCAGTATTTT; cdr3_aa: CASSSLGTGFPDTQYF
v_call: TRBV29-1; clone_size: many; j_call: TRBJ2-1; d_call: -; cdr3_nt: TGCAGCGTTTCCGAGGGGGTCTACAATGAGCAGTTCTTC; cdr3_aa: CSVSEGVYNEQFF
v_call: TRBV5-1; clone_size: -; j_call: TRBJ2-4; d_call: -; cdr3_nt: TGCGCCAGCAGCGGAGGGGCGACAGAAGACATTCAGTACTTC; cdr3_aa: CASSGGATEDIQYF
v_call: TRBV7-8; clone_size: many; j_call: TRBJ2-5; d_call: -; cdr3_nt: TGTGCCAGCAGCTTGGACTACTCAGAGACCCAGTACTTC; cdr3_aa: CASSLDYSETQYF
v_call: TRBV20-1; clone_size: -; j_call: TRBJ1-5; d_call: -; cdr3_nt: TGCAGTGCCAGGCCGGGGGTTAATCAGCCCCAGCATTTT; cdr3_aa: CSARPGVNQPQHF
v_call: TRBV7-9; clone_size: many; j_call: TRBJ1-4; d_call: -; cdr3_nt: TGTGCCAGCAGCTCCAACCGACAGACAACTAATGAAAAACTGTTTTTT; cdr3_aa: CASSSNRQTTNEKLFF
v_call: TRBV6-2/TRBV6-3; clone_size: many; j_call: TRBJ1-4; d_call: -; cdr3_nt: TGTGCCAGCAGCGGACGAAGGAACGCGCAGAATGAAAAACTGTTTTTT; cdr3_aa: CASSGRRNAQNEKLFF
v_call: TRBV28; clone_size: -; j_call: TRBJ1-1; d_call: -; cdr3_nt: TGTGCCAGCAGTTTAAGATCTGGAGGGCAGTTGAACACTGAAGCTTTCTTT; cdr3_aa: CASSLRSGGQLNTEAFF
v_call: TRBV24-1; clone_size: many; j_call: TRBJ2-5; d_call: TRBD1; cdr3_nt: TGTGCCACCAGTGTCCTATGGGAGACAGGGGGCTCGGGAGAGACCCAGTACTTC; cdr3_aa: CATSVLWETGGSGETQYF
v_call: TRBV6-1; clone_size: many; j_call: TRBJ1-1; d_call: -; cdr3_nt: TGTGCCAGCAGGAAAGAGGGGGGGCGTGGGGAAGCTTTCTTT; cdr3_aa: CASRKEGGRGEAFF
v_call: TRBV5-1; clone_size: many; j_call: TRBJ1-5; d_call: -; cdr3_nt: TGCGCCAGCAGCGCGGACGGCGTTAACCAGCCCCAGCATTTT; cdr3_aa: CASSADGVNQPQHF
v_call: TRBV7-9; clone_size: -; j_call: TRBJ2-1; d_call: TRBD1; cdr3_nt: TGTGCCAGCAGCTTAACGACAGGGGTGGATGAGCAGTTCTTC; cdr3_aa: CASSLTTGVDEQFF
v_call: TRBV20-1; clone_size: many; j_call: TRBJ2-5; d_call: TRBD2; cdr3_nt: TGCAGTGCTTACTGGACTAGCGAGGTACCTAGGACCCAGTACTTC; cdr3_aa: CSAYWTSEVPRTQYF
v_call: TRBV29-1; clone_size: -; j_call: TRBJ2-1; d_call: -; cdr3_nt: TGCAGCGTTGCGCCGGGCCAAAGGGGCGGTGAGCAGTTCTTC; cdr3_aa: CSVAPGQRGGEQFF
v_call: TRBV28; clone_size: many; j_call: TRBJ2-3; d_call: -; cdr3_nt: TGTGCCAGCAGTTTTGGTACCCAGGGGAGCACAGATACGCAGTATTTT; cdr3_aa: CASSFGTQGSTDTQYF
v_call: TRBV9; clone_size: many; j_call: TRBJ1-1; d_call: -; cdr3_nt: TGTGCCAGCAGCGTAGAGGGTGGCCTGAACACTGAAGCTTTCTTT; cdr3_aa: CASSVEGGLNTEAFF
v_call: TRBV2; clone_size: -; j_call: TRBJ2-2; d_call: -; cdr3_nt: TGTGCCAGCAGAGTGGGTGCCGGGGAGCTGTTTTTT; cdr3_aa: CASRVGAGELFF
v_call: TRBV29-1; clone_size: few; j_call: TRBJ1-2; d_call: TRBD1; cdr3_nt: TGCAGCGTTGATGCAGGGGGCAACTATGGCTACACCTTC; cdr3_aa: CSVDAGGNYGYTF
v_call: TRBV20-1; clone_size: many; j_call: TRBJ1-1; d_call: TRBD1; cdr3_nt: TGCAGTGCTAGAGAAAGGACAGGGTGGGACACTGAAGCTTTCTTT; cdr3_aa: CSARERTGWDTEAFF
v_call: TRBV20-1; clone_size: -; j_call: TRBJ1-2; d_call: TRBD1; cdr3_nt: TGCAGTGGCCTGACAGGGGCGAATGGCTACACCTTC; cdr3_aa: CSGLTGANGYTF
v_call: TRBV13; clone_size: many; j_call: TRBJ1-1; d_call: TRBD1; cdr3_nt: TGTGCCAGCAGCTTAACCTGGGGGACAGGAGGGGCTAACACTGAAGCTTTCTTT; cdr3_aa: CASSLTWGTGGANTEAFF
v_call: TRBV25-1; clone_size: many; j_call: TRBJ1-1; d_call: -; cdr3_nt: TGTGCCAGCAACGGACCGGGCTTGTTGAACACTGAAGCTTTCTTT; cdr3_aa: CASNGPGLLNTEAFF
v_call: TRBV7-2; clone_size: many; j_call: TRBJ2-2; d_call: -; cdr3_nt: TGTGCCAGCAGCTTAGACATTTCGAACACCGGGGAGCTGTTTTTT; cdr3_aa: CASSLDISNTGELFF